This T cell receptor beta chain is from a study of shared clonotypes between healthy human individuals. Overall study results and limits: Naive subsets generally exceeded memory subsets in estimated richness. The study drew on few donors, limiting represented genetic and exposure-history diversity.

CDR3 length: 13 amino acids. Trimming took off 4 bases at V and 7 bases at J, with 10 bases between the two ends. Germline CDR1 is SGHNT and CDR2 is YENEEA. Concerning this clone: Its antigen is unidentified. Other DNA sequences in the sample encode the same CDR3.

Donors had no recently reported acute infections or vaccinations and were HIV-negative. Produced via immunoSEQ multiplex PCR; TCRdb's table is partial and in-frame only. The table lists a few million clones, approximately 95% of them singletons. This chain joins TRBV11-3 and TRBJ2-2; the D gene is possibly TRBD1 (5 bases). The clonotype comes from a man aged 18 to 30 in good health. Some clones in this sample may be carry-over from other donors' samples. Sequencing was done on a sample of naive CD4+ T cells from PBMCs. The subset is: CD45RA+ positively selected. The CDR3 coding sequence is TGTGCCAGCAGCTCCCTAAGGGGCGGGGAGCTGTTTTTT. Its protein product is CASSSLRGGELFF.